Following are 24 T cell receptor beta chains from one sample sequenced in a study of blood T cell repertoires in COVID-19. Profiled with immunoSEQ multiplex PCR; TCRdb holds only in-frame clones, not every one. The repertoire holds hundreds of thousands of clones, roughly nine tenths seen once, with around 1.1% in the top ten. Sequencing used PBMCs or T cells enriched from blood (not recorded which). These receptors were collected from a man between 25 and 39 years old who had recovered from COVID-19.

The chain carries TRBV3-1 (or the pseudogene TRBV3-2) and TRBJ1-3; D remains ambiguous. The CDR3 runs 15 residues. The V end was cut by 1 base, the J end by 4 bases, with 11 bases between. The germline CDR1 and CDR2 sequences are LGHDT and YNNKEL (reference sequence). The CDR3 reads CASSQVVGAGNTIYF. The CDR3 DNA is TGTGCCAGCAGCCAAGTCGTGGGAGCCGGAAACACCATATATTTT.

The chain recombines TRBV19 with TRBJ2-7, with D uncertain. CDR1 is LNHDA, CDR2 SQIVND, per germline (reference sequence). The CDR3 covers 13 residues. V lost 1 base to trimming and J lost 3 bases, with 7 bases between them. CDR3 sequence: CASSIGENYEQYF. CDR3 bases: TGTGCCAGTAGTATAGGCGAAAACTACGAGCAGTACTTC.

This clone was seen a single time. The chain is built from TRBV18 and TRBJ1-1, with D tentatively TRBD1 (5 bases). The CDR3 extends over 12 amino acids. V gave up 6 bases and J gave up 7 bases, with 12 bases separating them. Germline assignment: CDR1 KGHSH and CDR2 LQKENI. CDR3 nucleotide sequence: TGTGCCAGCTCCCAGGACACCAGTGAAGCTTTCTTT. Its protein is CASSQDTSEAFF.

The CDR3: CSAVTYEQYF. CDR3 coding DNA: TGCAGCGCGGTAACCTACGAGCAGTACTTC. The chain carries TRBV29-1 and TRBJ2-7; unclear D gene. The CDR3 is made up of 10 amino acids. Germline loops: CDR1 SQVTM, CDR2 ANQGSEA. Trimming removed 7 bases from V and 2 bases from J, with 6 bases in between.

This chain uses TRBV28 with TRBJ1-1; weak D call: TRBD1 (5 bases). Germline values: CDR1 MDHEN, CDR2 SYDVKM. V lost 4 bases, J lost 3 bases, and 9 bases lay in between. The CDR3 is 13 amino acids. DNA for the CDR3: TGTGCCAGCAGTTCAGGGTTTGACACTGAAGCTTTCTTT. Protein: CASSSGFDTEAFF.

Written as DNA, the CDR3 is TGTGCCAGCAGCTTTGACACAGGGTTGACTGAAGCTTTCTTT. It is translated as CASSFDTGLTEAFF. The rearrangement links TRBV7-8 to TRBJ1-1; D may be TRBD1 (6 bases). The CDR3 runs to 14 residues. The germline CDR1 and CDR2 sequences are SGHVS and FQNEAQ. Trimming cost V 3 bases and J 5 bases, with 13 bases left between them.

This clone came up once. This chain joins TRBV10-1 and TRBJ2-3; D perhaps matches TRBD1 (5 bases). The V end was cut by 9 bases, the J end by 1 base, with 14 bases between. The CDR3 runs to 14 residues. From germline, CDR1 is WNHNN and CDR2 SYGVQD (reference sequence). The CDR3 region has the DNA TGCGCCAGTACAGGAGCCTCTGGCACAGATACGCAGTATTTT. It codes for CASTGASGTDTQYF.

The V and J genes are TRBV13 and TRBJ2-1; 7 positions agree with TRBD2. The junction had 16 bases not matched to a gene; V was cut back by 5 bases and J by 15 bases. The germline CDR1 and CDR2 sequences are PRHDT and FYEKMQ (reference sequence). The CDR3 consists of 14 residues. CDR3 region: CASSTLILQGGAFF. CDR3 nucleotide sequence: TGTGCCAGCAGCACCTTAATCCTCCAGGGAGGGGCGTTCTTC. The full variable domain, completed using reference TRBV13 and TRBJ2-1, is AAGVIQSPRHLIKEKRETATLKCYPIPRHDTVYWYQQGPGQDPQFLISFYEKMQSDKGSIPDRFSAQQFSDYHSELNMSSLELGDSALYFCASSTLILQGGAFFGPGTRLTVL.

The chain joins TRBV19 to TRBJ1-1; TRBD1 aligns across 7 bases. V shed 8 bases and J 1 base; nucleotides not matched to a gene: 7. Germline lookup yields CDR1 LNHDA and CDR2 SQIVND (reference sequence). This CDR3 contains 14 residues. CDR3 amino acids: CASYDRVTNTEAFF. CDR3 coding DNA: TGTGCCAGTTATGACAGGGTAACGAACACTGAAGCTTTCTTT.

The J gene is TRBJ1-5, the V gene TRBV18; D gene unclear. V was pared by 3 bases and J by 6 bases, with 12 bases between. Germline CDR1 KGHSH, CDR2 LQKENI. The CDR3 is 14 residues long. The CDR3 nucleotides read TGTGCCAGCTCACCGACGGGTTTGGGTCAGCCCCAGCATTTT. It codes for CASSPTGLGQPQHF. Together with reference TRBV18 and TRBJ1-5, the CDR3 gives the full variable domain: NAGVMQNPRHLVRRRGQEARLRCSPMKGHSHVYWYRQLPEEGLKFMVYLQKENIIDESGMPKERFSAEFPKEGPSILRIQQVVRGDSAAYFCASSPTGLGQPQHFGDGTRLSIL.

The chain links TRBV7-6 to TRBJ2-3; weak D call: TRBD1 (6 bases). Trimming removed 5 bases at V and 0 bases at J, with 12 bases between. Germline CDR1 SGHVS, CDR2 FNYEAQ. The CDR3 spans 15 residues. Here the CDR3 DNA reads TGTGCCAGCAGCCAGATAACAGGGAGCACAGATACGCAGTATTTT. This sequence encodes CASSQITGSTDTQYF.

The V and J genes are TRBV7-9 and TRBJ2-2, with D possibly TRBD2 on 5 matching bases. CDR1 is SEHNR, CDR2 FQNEAQ, per germline (reference sequence). There are 15 residues in the CDR3. V lost 5 bases and J 5 bases, leaving 15 bases between the germline ends. CDR3 loop: CASSPGMIGTGELFF. The CDR3 nucleotides are TGTGCCAGCAGCCCGGGGATGATTGGGACCGGGGAGCTGTTTTTT.

The rearrangement uses TRBV19 and TRBJ2-7; the match to TRBD2 covers 9 bases. The CDR3 runs to 17 residues. Germline lookup yields CDR1 LNHDA and CDR2 SQIVND (reference sequence). V lost 5 bases to trimming and J lost 3 bases; unmatched junction nucleotides: 14. CDR3 sequence (DNA): TGTGCCAGTAGTCCCTCTACCCTAGCGGGAAGGCGCTACGAGCAGTACTTC. Translation: CASSPSTLAGRRYEQYF.

V usage is TRBV18 and J usage is TRBJ1-5; D unresolved. This CDR3 comprises 15 residues. Germline-derived CDR1 and CDR2 are KGHSH and LQKENI. Trimming took off 0 bases at V and 2 bases at J, with 8 bases between the two ends. In DNA form, the CDR3 reads TGTGCCAGCTCACCACCGTCCAGTCGCAATCAGCCCCAGCATTTT. It translates to CASSPPSSRNQPQHF.

The chain carries TRBV7-6 and TRBJ2-3; TRBD1 is a possible D gene (8 bases). Trimming pared 0 bases from V and 6 bases from J, leaving 13 bases between. The CDR3 is 15 amino acids. The germline V gene has CDR1 SGHVS and CDR2 FNYEAQ. CDR3 DNA sequence: TGTGCCAGCAGCTTAGCAGGACAGGGAGGGGATACGCAGTATTTT. Translation gives CASSLAGQGGDTQYF.

The chain is built from TRBV27 and TRBJ2-1; maybe TRBD2 (6 bases). Germline CDR1 and CDR2: MNHEY and SMNVEV (reference sequence). V was pared by 4 bases and J by 2 bases, with 12 bases between. This CDR3 region has 15 residues. In DNA, the CDR3 is TGTGCCAGCAGTTCCGCGGCGGGACCCTACAATGAGCAGTTCTTC. Its protein is CASSSAAGPYNEQFF.

The chain is built from TRBV28 and TRBJ2-7, with TRBD1 as a possible D gene (6 bases). This CDR3 is built from 15 residues. The V and J ends lost 6 bases and 3 bases respectively, with 18 bases between them. Germline CDR1 reads MDHEN; CDR2 reads SYDVKM. The CDR3 loop is CASSSGTFDLYEQYF. The CDR3 DNA is TGTGCCAGCAGCTCCGGGACATTCGACCTCTACGAGCAGTACTTC.

This rearrangement joins TRBV9 to TRBJ2-7; 8 nucleotides align to TRBD2. Germline-derived CDR1 and CDR2 are SGDLS and YYNGEE. Germline trimming cut 0 bases from V and 4 bases from J; bases unmatched to any gene: 6. This CDR3 is built from 15 residues. The CDR3 spells CASSVASGSGYEQYF. CDR3 bases: TGTGCCAGCAGCGTAGCAAGCGGGAGTGGTTACGAGCAGTACTTC.

The chain recombines TRBV3-1 (or the pseudogene TRBV3-2) with TRBJ2-3, with TRBD2 matching over 9 bases. This CDR3 comprises 15 residues. CDR1 is LGHDT and CDR2 is YNNKEL in the germline V gene (reference sequence). Trimming at V came to 1 base and at J to 3 bases, leaving 2 bases not matched to a gene. CDR3 nucleotide sequence: TGTGCCAGCAGCCAAGTAGCGGGAGCTACAGATACGCAGTATTTT. This gives the protein CASSQVAGATDTQYF.

This sequence joins TRBV28 and TRBJ2-3; 8 bases agree with TRBD2. This CDR3 has 15 residues. V lost 3 bases to trimming and J lost 3 bases; unmatched junction nucleotides: 5. Germline V gene sequence: CDR1 MDHEN, CDR2 SYDVKM. The CDR3 DNA sequence: TGTGCCAGCAGTTTCCAGCGGGAGCTAACAGATACGCAGTATTTT. Translated, it gives CASSFQRELTDTQYF.

The chain carries TRBV5-1 and TRBJ2-7, with D perhaps matching TRBD2 (5 bases). The V gene lost 0 bases and the J gene lost 5 bases, with 6 bases spanning the gap. This CDR3 has 12 amino acids. Germline values: CDR1 SGHRS, CDR2 YFSETQ. The CDR3 DNA is TGCGCCAGCAGCTTGGGTAGCGACGAGCAGTACTTC. Encoded protein: CASSLGSDEQYF.

This sequence joins TRBV4-1 and TRBJ1-1; D is ambiguous. The germline CDR1 and CDR2 sequences are MGHRA and YSYEKL. Between the trimmed V and J ends, which lost 6 bases and 5 bases, there was a span of 13 bases. This CDR3 has 13 residues. CDR3 nucleotides: TGCGCCAGCAGTCGAGGGCGGGGTACTGAAGCTTTCTTT. It codes for CASSRGRGTEAFF.

The rearrangement uses TRBV7-3 and TRBJ2-4; D gene uncertain. Trimming shortened V by 5 bases and J by 1 base, and 6 bases separated the two germline ends. This CDR3 contains 13 residues. CDR1 and CDR2 from the germline V gene are SGHTA and FQGTGA. CDR3 sequence (DNA): TGTGCCAGCAGCCCCGGGGCCAAAAACATTCAGTACTTC. Its protein is CASSPGAKNIQYF.

The rearrangement uses TRBV15 and TRBJ1-1; 8 positions agree with TRBD1. This CDR3 has 15 amino acids. In germline, CDR1 is LNHNV, CDR2 YYDKDF (reference sequence). V gave up 3 bases and J gave up 0 bases; unmatched junction bases: 3. As DNA, the CDR3 is TGTGCCACCAGCAGGGACAGGGATATGAACACTGAAGCTTTCTTT. This sequence encodes CATSRDRDMNTEAFF.